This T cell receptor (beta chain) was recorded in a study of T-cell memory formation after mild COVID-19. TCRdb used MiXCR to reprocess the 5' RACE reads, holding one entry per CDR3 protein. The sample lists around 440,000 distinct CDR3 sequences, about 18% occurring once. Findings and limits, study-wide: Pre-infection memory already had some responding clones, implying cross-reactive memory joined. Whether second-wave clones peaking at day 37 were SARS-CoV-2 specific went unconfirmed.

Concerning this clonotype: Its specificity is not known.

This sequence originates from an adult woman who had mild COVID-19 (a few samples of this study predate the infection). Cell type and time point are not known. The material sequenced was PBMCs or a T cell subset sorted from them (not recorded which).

The CDR3 reads CASSFVGDEQYF. CDR3 nucleotide sequence: TGTGCCAGCAGCTTTGTGGGAGACGAGCAGTACTTC. The chain couples TRBV5-5 to TRBJ2-7; weak D call: TRBD2 (5 bases). Trimming removed 2 bases at V and 5 bases at J, with 8 bases between. Germline CDR1 is SGHKS and CDR2 is YYEKEE (reference sequence). The CDR3 extends over 12 amino acids.